This record concerns one T cell receptor (beta chain) sequence. Its cognate antigen has yet to be identified. Base qualities are missing; no much larger clone stands one base away. Stable Graves' hyperthyroidism was defined as the absence of progression to ophthalmopathy over 18 months of follow-up. Hyperthyroidism patients were newly diagnosed, with disease duration under 2 months, and aged 18 to 65 years. The study excluded patients with uncontrolled infections, other autoimmune diseases, pregnancy or lactation. Clinical symptoms, serum thyroxine and TRAb, thyroid ultrasound, and orbital computed tomography formed the basis for the diagnoses. PBMCs were isolated from 10 ml of fresh peripheral blood by Ficoll-Paque density gradient centrifugation. Total RNA was extracted with Trizol reagent, and quality was checked on an Agilent 2100 Bioanalyzer. This sample was taken from a study of T cells in Graves' hyperthyroidism and ophthalmopathy (dated by TCRdb to the late 2010s). At the level of the whole study: Peripheral blood samples were taken at initial diagnosis, before any treatment was given. For training and testing, the 80 to 100 patients in the discovery cohort were randomly divided in a 7:3 ratio. TCR V-J signatures able to tell the groups apart were searched for in a discovery cohort of approximately 95 patients, of whom approximately 40 had Graves' ophthalmopathy and under 65 had stable Graves' hyperthyroidism. An independent validation cohort of around 19 hyperthyroidism patients and approximately 17 patients who later progressed to ophthalmopathy tested prospective prediction of ophthalmopathy. The study also compared thyroid tissue and blood T-cell repertoires from five or six Graves' hyperthyroidism patients. After blood sampling, hyperthyroidism patients were treated with methimazole at a starting dose of 30 mg daily, and ophthalmopathy patients were treated with high-dose intravenous methylprednisolone. The paper reports TCR Vbeta CDR3 sequencing of approximately 130 peripheral blood samples: under 45 ophthalmopathy, 75 to 80 hyperthyroidism and approximately 17 progressor patients. The study at large found these results: Ophthalmopathy was separated from stable hyperthyroidism by a 13 V-J signature model, with approximately 85% sensitivity and roughly 81% specificity obtained in cross-validation and 80%/75% obtained in testing. No statistical method was used to set the sample size in advance, and investigators knew the group allocation. Most expanded thyroid clonotypes (frequency above 0.001) were also detected in blood, suggesting blood repertoires may reflect thyroid immune responses. In validation, the model predicted progression to ophthalmopathy a median of 6.5 months before onset, with about 64% sensitivity and roughly 77% specificity.

CDR1 and CDR2, looked up from the germline V gene, are ENHRY and SYGVKD. V and J are trimmed by 5 bases and 5 bases, and the gene matches miss 6 bases of the junction. Taken from cysteine to phenylalanine, the CDR3 has 15 residues. Just the 45-base CDR3 DNA is kept, in frame starting at base 1. The TCR beta CDR3 regions were amplified from the RNA transcripts. For the first round of RT-PCR on the TCR CDR3, the HTBI primer set was used together with the Qiagen OneStep RT-PCR kit. The libraries were constructed in a second round of multiplex PCR and then size-selected and purified. Paired-end sequencing of the libraries was performed with 100 bp reads on an Illumina HiSeq2000. The original pipeline was this. SOAPnuke was used to process the raw data, throwing out any read that contained adapters or uncalled bases, had a mean Phred below 15, or lacked an exact constant-primer or identifier match. COPE v1.2.5 was used to merge the high-quality paired reads, and each unique nucleotide sequence was defined as a clonotype. Clonotypes were aligned to IMGT TRBV, TRBD and TRBJ reference segments using MiTCR v1.1. Analysis was restricted to V-J combinations with a frequency above 0.0001, which covered 99% to 99.2% of repertoires. The TCS score was defined as the ratio of F50 (clonal expansion) to E x V (chaos), calculated using BLOSUM62-based TCRdist between CDR3 peptides within each V-J. Welch's t-statistics and random forest reduced around 520 V-J features to 10 to 15, which were used in a naive Bayes classifier (R e1071). TCRdb reanalyzed the raw reads on its own, using fastp at Q25 for trimming and MiXCR for clone calling, and kept in-frame beta chains. Each record represents a unique CDR3 protein, reported with the most common genes and DNA among its rows. The V and J calls, along with clone size, are taken from TCRdb and not from the paper's own processing. Within this sample are fewer than 850,000 distinct CDR3 sequences, with approximately 15% of them counted one time only. Roughly a sixth of the sample rests with the top ten.

The receptor's source is a middle-aged man with Graves' hyperthyroidism. The sequenced material came from blood. This sequence uses TRBV10-3 and TRBJ2-1; 10 bases in between match TRBD1. The sequenced DNA is TGTGCCATCAGTAGGACAGGGGGTGAAAACAATGAGCAGTTCTTC. Its amino acids are CAISRTGGENNEQFF.